This passage covers 14 T cell receptor beta chains from one sample sequenced in a study of Graves' ophthalmopathy and Graves' hyperthyroidism. Investigators amplified TCR beta CDR3 regions from RNA transcripts. First-round RT-PCR used HTBI primers; second-round multiplex PCR followed. One entry per CDR3 protein, called by TCRdb with MiXCR from the multiplex PCR reads. The sample contains over a million distinct CDR3 sequences, 35% to 40% of which appear only once. Sample: peripheral blood or thyroid tissue (not recorded which). Source of these receptors: an adult man with Graves' hyperthyroidism.

J is TRBJ2-5 and V is TRBV7-2; a weak D match, TRBD2 (5 bases). CDR3 length equals 13 residues. V was pared by 1 base and J by 7 bases, with 10 bases between. Per the germline V gene, CDR1 is SGHTA and CDR2 is FQGNSA. CDR3 amino acids: CASSLVGAGTQYF. In nucleotides, the CDR3 is TGTGCCAGCAGCTTAGTGGGAGCAGGGACCCAGTACTTC.

This clonotype was observed many times. The chain is built from TRBV2 and TRBJ2-7; 10 positions match TRBD1. Germline V CDR1 and CDR2: SNHLY, FYNNEI. This CDR3 contains 14 residues. Trimming at V came to 8 bases and at J to 6 bases, leaving 10 bases not matched to a gene. The CDR3 sequence is CASGEDRGPGEQYF. CDR3 in DNA: TGTGCCAGCGGGGAAGACAGGGGGCCAGGCGAGCAGTACTTC.

This clonotype was counted many times. V is TRBV5-1 and J is TRBJ1-2; 10 bases map to TRBD1. CDR1 is SGHRS, CDR2 YFSETQ, per germline. V shed 4 bases, J shed 6 bases, and the junction held 6 bases outside the gene matches. This CDR3 comprises 14 residues. The DNA of the CDR3 is TGCGCCAGCAGCGTCGAGACAGGGGGCGATGGCTACACCTTC. Its translation: CASSVETGGDGYTF.

The chain links TRBV10-3 to TRBJ1-4; 7 positions agree with TRBD1. CDR3 length: 14 amino acids. Germline V gene sequence: CDR1 ENHRY, CDR2 SYGVKD. This CDR3 is CASIPDRVDEKLFF. The CDR3 DNA sequence: TGTGCTTCCATCCCCGACAGGGTCGATGAAAAACTGTTTTTT.

This clonotype was observed many times. This chain joins TRBV24-1 and TRBJ2-7; D may be TRBD1 (6 bases). The CDR3 is 14 residues long. The V and J ends lost 2 bases and 1 base respectively, with 8 bases between them. CDR1 is KGHDR, CDR2 SFDVKD, per germline. The CDR3 is CATSDSGTSYEQYF. CDR3 DNA: TGTGCCACCAGTGATTCCGGGACATCCTACGAGCAGTACTTC.

There are a few counts of this clonotype. The rearrangement joins TRBV7-9 to TRBJ1-3, with TRBD1 as a possible D gene (5 bases). Germline CDR1 is SEHNR and CDR2 is FQNEAQ (reference sequence). V lost 6 bases and J lost 3, with 27 bases in between. This CDR3 region has 19 residues. Here the CDR3 DNA reads TGTGCCAGCAGTCCACCACCCGGGGGGGGACTACAGGTTGGAAACACCATATATTTT. Encoded protein: CASSPPPGGGLQVGNTIYF.

The sample holds a few counts of this clonotype. The chain carries TRBV2 and TRBJ2-5, with 8 bases matching TRBD1. V was clipped by 6 bases and J by 5 bases; unmatched bases: 8. CDR1 and CDR2 from the germline V gene are SNHLY and FYNNEI. This CDR3 has 14 residues. The DNA of the CDR3 is TGTGCCAGCAGGGCTGACAGGGGATGGGAGACCCAGTACTTC. It encodes CASRADRGWETQYF.

The chain employs TRBV29-1 and TRBJ2-5; D ambiguous. The CDR3 consists of 12 residues. Trimming stripped 8 bases from V and 4 bases from J, with 14 bases between. Per the germline V gene, CDR1 is SQVTM and CDR2 is ANQGSEA. The DNA of the CDR3 is TGCAGCTTTTTGGACGCCATAGAGACCCAGTACTTC. This gives the protein CSFLDAIETQYF.

The chain combines TRBV6-4 with TRBJ1-5; D unclear. Germline V gene lookup returns CDR1 MRHNA and CDR2 SNTAGT. The CDR3 covers 12 residues. The CDR3 bases are TGTGCTAGAGGACCTAGCAATCAGCCCCAGCATTTT. This encodes CARGPSNQPQHF.

This chain uses TRBV20-1 with TRBJ1-5, with D possibly being TRBD1 (5 bases). CDR3 length equals 17 residues. Germline-derived CDR1 and CDR2 are DFQATT and SNEGSKA (reference sequence). V was pared by 1 base and J by 6 bases, with 22 bases between. CDR3 sequence (DNA): TGCAGTGCTAGAGCTCGATTAGGGGCTCAAGTGGGTCAGCCCCAGCATTTT. It codes for CSARARLGAQVGQPQHF.

This clonotype was seen at least ten times. The chain carries TRBV4-3 and TRBJ1-1; no clear D gene. This CDR3 region has 15 residues. Trimming took off 0 bases at V and 4 bases at J, with 12 bases between the two ends. Germline V gives CDR1 LGHNA, CDR2 YSLEER. CDR3 residues: CASSQDPSGSTEAFF. The CDR3 nucleotides are TGCGCCAGCAGCCAAGATCCTTCAGGATCCACTGAAGCTTTCTTT.

CDR3 region: CSASVLGEGAGEAFF. DNA of the CDR3: TGCAGTGCTAGTGTCCTGGGGGAGGGGGCAGGTGAAGCTTTCTTT. V gene TRBV20-1 combines with J gene TRBJ1-1, with TRBD1 matching over 7 bases. The junction had 14 bases not matched to a gene; V was cut back by 3 bases and J by 7 bases. Germline CDR1 and CDR2: DFQATT and SNEGSKA (reference sequence). This CDR3 comprises 15 residues.

This clonotype was counted between two and nine times. CDR3 sequence reads: CATSAPSRETQYF. The DNA of the CDR3 is TGTGCCACCAGTGCGCCCAGCAGGGAGACCCAGTACTTC. The chain joins TRBV24-1 to TRBJ2-5; D gene unclear. V lost 5 bases, J lost 5 bases, and 11 bases lay in between. The CDR3 loop spans 13 amino acids. From germline, CDR1 is KGHDR and CDR2 SFDVKD.

This clonotype was found many times. The CDR3 DNA follows: TGTGCCAGCAGCACCCCGGGATTCCAAGAGACCCAGTACTTC. It encodes CASSTPGFQETQYF. The V call is TRBV7-9, the J call TRBJ2-5, with D perhaps TRBD2 (5 bases). CDR1 and CDR2 from the germline V gene are SEHNR and FQNEAQ (reference sequence). The CDR3 spans 14 residues. Trimming cost V 5 bases and J 1 base, with 11 bases left between them.